The 26 T cell receptor beta chains in this list originate from one sample, sequenced in a study of blood T cells in healthy people across ages. The authors ran a second PCR of about 6 to 12 cycles using a sample-barcoded 5' primer and a J-beta primer mix. TCRdb fed the 5' RACE reads into MiXCR, producing one record per CDR3 protein. The table has 1.5 million to 2 million distinct CDR3 sequences, 49% seen once. The sample was blood. The receptors shown here come from a woman aged 35 to 49 in good health.

In its sample, this clonotype was seen a few times. The V call is TRBV28, the J call TRBJ2-7; TRBD1 agrees at 7 bases. V dropped 4 bases and J dropped 6; count of bases not matched to a gene: 9. Germline CDR1 and CDR2: MDHEN and SYDVKM. The length of the CDR3 is 14 residues. The CDR3 reads CASSSVDRVSEQYF. The CDR3 coding sequence is TGTGCCAGCAGTTCCGTCGACAGGGTCAGCGAGCAGTACTTC.

This clonotype was recorded a few times. The V call is TRBV6-2 or TRBV6-3, the J call TRBJ2-5; D is undetermined. Trimming took 6 bases from V and 4 from J, leaving 12 bases between them. CDR1 is MNHEY, CDR2 SVGEGT, per germline. The CDR3 runs 13 residues. DNA of the CDR3: TGTGCCAGCAGAAGACTCGCCGCAGAGACCCAGTACTTC. This encodes CASRRLAAETQYF.

The chain combines TRBV15 with TRBJ2-1; 9 nucleotides agree with TRBD1. CDR3 size: 19 residues. Trimming at V came to 8 bases and at J to 5 bases, leaving 22 bases not matched to a gene. Germline CDR1 reads LNHNV; CDR2 reads YYDKDF (reference sequence). The CDR3 is CATGLDIRALGTGNNEQFF. Written as DNA, the CDR3 is TGTGCCACCGGCCTTGATATACGCGCCCTCGGGACAGGGAACAATGAGCAGTTCTTC.

The CDR3 is CATSREVYGDEKLFF. The DNA of the CDR3 is TGTGCCACCAGCAGAGAGGTGTATGGGGATGAAAAACTGTTTTTT. This rearrangement joins TRBV15 to TRBJ1-4, with no clear D. This CDR3 has 15 amino acids. The ends were cut back, 0 bases at V and 6 bases at J, with 11 bases in the middle. Germline V gene data show CDR1 as LNHNV and CDR2 as YYDKDF (reference sequence).

V is TRBV3-1 and J is TRBJ2-5; D possibly corresponds to TRBD2 (6 bases). Trimming cost V 0 bases and J 2 bases, with 10 bases left between them. The CDR3 runs 15 residues. CDR1 and CDR2 (germline): LGHDT, YNNKEL (reference sequence). The CDR3, as DNA: TGTGCCAGCAGCCAAGATGCCGGGGGACAAGAGACCCAGTACTTC. Translating gives CASSQDAGGQETQYF.

This clonotype was counted between two and nine times. Mismatch with germline at one junction end may stem from a read error. The rearrangement joins TRBV12-3 or TRBV12-4 to TRBJ2-5, with D possibly matching TRBD1 (6 bases). The CDR3 is 13 residues long. The CDR3 DNA is TGTGCCAGCAGCAGAGGGACATTGGGGACCCAGTACTTT. Protein product: CASSRGTLGTQYF.

The chain employs TRBV28 and TRBJ1-4; perhaps TRBD1 as D (5 bases). Germline V gene lookup returns CDR1 MDHEN and CDR2 SYDVKM. This CDR3 contains 14 residues. Trimming pared 6 bases from V and 7 bases from J, leaving 15 bases between. CDR3 DNA sequence: TGTGCCAGCAGCCGGCGTCAAAGGGGTGAAAAACTGTTTTTT. Translation gives CASSRRQRGEKLFF.

The chain links TRBV7-2 to TRBJ1-1, with D unclear. The CDR3 runs to 13 residues. V was shortened by 4 bases and J by 5 bases, with 11 bases between the two germline ends. The germline gives CDR1 SGHTA, CDR2 FQGNSA. Here the CDR3 DNA reads TGTGCCAGCAGCTCCTTCGCCCTAACTGAAGCTTTCTTT. Translated: CASSSFALTEAFF.

The rearrangement links TRBV6-1 to TRBJ1-2; D not resolved. Deletions cut 4 bases from V and 4 bases from J, with 7 bases between. This CDR3 is 12 amino acids long. The V gene's germline CDR1 is MNHNS and CDR2 SASEGT. CDR3 amino acids: CASSVDPYGYTF. CDR3 coding DNA: TGTGCCAGCAGTGTAGACCCCTATGGCTACACCTTC.

The V gene is TRBV2, the J gene TRBJ1-2, with D hard to call. This CDR3 spans 11 amino acids. V was clipped by 4 bases and J by 8 bases, with 8 bases between them. The germline gives CDR1 SNHLY, CDR2 FYNNEI. CDR3 in amino acids: CASSVSPGYTF. CDR3 coding DNA: TGTGCCAGCAGTGTCTCGCCCGGCTACACCTTC.

Ten or more counts support this clonotype. The chain uses TRBV13 and TRBJ2-7, with 8 nucleotides matching TRBD1. CDR3 size: 14 residues. In germline, CDR1 is PRHDT, CDR2 FYEKMQ (reference sequence). V lost 7 bases, J lost 6 bases, and 11 bases stayed unmatched. CDR3 amino acids: CASKTGGGSGEQYF. The CDR3 DNA follows: TGTGCCAGCAAAACAGGGGGTGGGTCTGGCGAGCAGTACTTC.

The chain couples TRBV7-2 to TRBJ2-1; 11 bases fit TRBD2. The last part of the DNA fits TRBJ2-7 better; the J call may be wrong. Germline V gives CDR1 SGHTA, CDR2 FQGNSA. The CDR3 length is 16 residues. CDR3 sequence (DNA): TGTGCCAGCAGCGCCCGACTAGCGGGGTTTTACAATGAGCAGTACTTC. This gives the protein CASSARLAGFYNEQYF.

The chain uses TRBV16 and TRBJ2-7; D may be TRBD1 or TRBD2 (7 bases each). Trimming cost V 3 bases and J 4 bases, with 19 bases left between them. The germline V gene encodes CDR1 KGHSY and CDR2 FQNENV. This CDR3 has 16 amino acids. In DNA form, the CDR3 reads TGTGCCAGCAGCCAGTATACCAGGGGGGGAGAATACGAGCAGTACTTC. It specifies CASSQYTRGGEYEQYF.

A few counts support this clonotype. V gene TRBV5-5 combines with J gene TRBJ2-5, with 12 bases aligning to TRBD2. The germline V gene has CDR1 SGHKS and CDR2 YYEKEE (reference sequence). CDR3 length: 16 residues. V dropped 5 bases and J dropped 5; count of bases not matched to a gene: 10. In DNA form, the CDR3 reads TGTGCCAGCAGTTATTCGCTAGCGGGGGGGTTGGAGACCCAGTACTTC. As protein: CASSYSLAGGLETQYF.

This clonotype showed up just a few times. V is TRBV7-6 and J is TRBJ2-1; possibly TRBD2 for D (5 bases). This CDR3 has 15 amino acids. Trimming pared 4 bases from V and 10 bases from J, leaving 20 bases between. The germline V gene has CDR1 SGHVS and CDR2 FNYEAQ. The CDR3 loop is CASSSALGQTNEQFF. In DNA, the CDR3 is TGTGCCAGCAGCTCGGCGCTCGGGCAGACTAACGAGCAGTTCTTC.

There are a few counts of this clonotype. V gene TRBV20-1 combines with J gene TRBJ2-3; TRBD2 matches at 9 bases. V was clipped by 2 bases and J by 2 bases; unmatched bases: 8. Germline V gene sequence: CDR1 DFQATT, CDR2 SNEGSKA (reference sequence). This CDR3 has 16 residues. In nucleotides, the CDR3 is TGCAGTGCTAGACCCGCGGGGGGGCGGAACACAGATACGCAGTATTTT. As protein: CSARPAGGRNTDTQYF.

The chain joins TRBV7-3 to TRBJ1-1; tentatively, D is TRBD1 (5 bases). The CDR3 spans 15 residues. The germline V gene has CDR1 SGHTA and CDR2 FQGTGA. The V end lost 4 bases, the J end lost 0 bases, and 12 bases lay between the germline ends. The CDR3 DNA is TGTGCCAGCAGCTCCCCGGGACGGATGAACACTGAAGCTTTCTTT. Its translation: CASSSPGRMNTEAFF.

This clonotype was picked up a small number of times. V usage is TRBV11-2 and J usage is TRBJ2-1; D perhaps matches TRBD2 (5 bases). This CDR3 spans 15 amino acids. CDR1 and CDR2 (germline): SGHAT, FQNNGV. The V end lost 4 bases, the J end lost 10 bases, and 20 bases lay between the germline ends. CDR3 region: CASSSTRGAAWEQFF. In DNA, the CDR3 is TGTGCCAGCAGCTCCACCAGAGGAGCGGCCTGGGAGCAGTTCTTC.

There are a few counts of this clonotype. The CDR3 bases are TGTGCCAGCAGCCCGACCCAGGGAGGTCAAAACATTCAGTACTTC. It encodes CASSPTQGGQNIQYF. The rearrangement uses TRBV14 and TRBJ2-4; maybe TRBD2 (6 bases). Germline lookup yields CDR1 SGHDN and CDR2 FVKESK. The CDR3 covers 15 residues. V was trimmed by 4 bases and J by 5 bases, leaving 15 bases between them.

This sequence joins TRBV5-6 and TRBJ2-1; either TRBD1 or TRBD2 may fit D (5 bases each). CDR1 SGHDT and CDR2 YYEEEE come from the germline V gene. Trimming pared 4 bases from V and 10 bases from J, leaving 18 bases between. This CDR3 spans 14 amino acids. CDR3 nucleotide sequence: TGTGCCAGCAGCGTGGCAGGGACCCTTGAAGAGCAGTTCTTC. Translated, it gives CASSVAGTLEEQFF.

CDR3 nucleotide sequence: TGCGCCAGCAGCCAACGGGACAGGAGTACTGATGGCTACACCTTC. It yields the protein CASSQRDRSTDGYTF. The rearrangement uses TRBV4-3 and TRBJ1-2, with 8 bases identical to TRBD1. In germline, CDR1 is LGHNA, CDR2 YSLEER. This CDR3 has 15 amino acids. V was pared by 2 bases and J by 6 bases, with 8 bases of the junction left unmatched.

This chain uses TRBV5-6 with TRBJ2-1; the D gene could be TRBD1 or TRBD2 (5 bases each). The CDR3 is 17 amino acids. Per germline, CDR1 SGHDT and CDR2 YYEEEE. Trimming took off 4 bases at V and 0 bases at J, with 17 bases between the two ends. In DNA, the CDR3 is TGTGCCAGCAGCGGAGCCCGACTAAGGGGCTCCTACAATGAGCAGTTCTTC. This gives the protein CASSGARLRGSYNEQFF.

This sequence joins TRBV6-6 and TRBJ2-7; D gene ambiguous. CDR1 is MNHNY and CDR2 is SVGAGI in the germline V gene (reference sequence). The CDR3 extends over 14 amino acids. V was clipped by 2 bases and J by 3 bases, with 11 bases between them. This CDR3 is CASSYEGWDYEQYF. CDR3 nucleotides: TGTGCCAGCAGTTACGAAGGATGGGACTACGAGCAGTACTTC.

This clonotype has more than one count but fewer than ten. The chain has TRBV9 and TRBJ2-1; TRBD2 matches at 10 bases. V was clipped by 5 bases and J by 4 bases; unmatched bases: 6. Germline values: CDR1 SGDLS, CDR2 YYNGEE. The CDR3 has 15 amino acids. The DNA for the CDR3 is TGTGCCAGCAGTCGAATAGCGGGGGGATACAATGAGCAGTTCTTC. This codes for CASSRIAGGYNEQFF.

The J gene is TRBJ2-3, the V gene TRBV5-1; either TRBD1 or TRBD2 may fit D (5 bases each). The CDR3 has 16 residues. Germline CDR1 SGHRS, CDR2 YFSETQ. With 4 bases removed from V and 0 bases from J, the gap between germline ends came to 15 bases. Here the CDR3 reads CASSLGTKASTDTQYF. The CDR3 coding sequence is TGCGCCAGCAGCCTCGGGACGAAGGCTAGCACAGATACGCAGTATTTT.

This clonotype has only a few counts. The rearrangement uses TRBV5-1 and TRBJ2-6; D might be TRBD2 (5 bases). This CDR3 spans 15 amino acids. V gave up 0 bases and J gave up 4 bases, with 8 bases separating them. Germline V gives CDR1 SGHRS, CDR2 YFSETQ. In nucleotides, the CDR3 is TGCGCCAGCAGCTTGGACGGGATCGGGGCCAACGTCCTGACTTTC. Protein: CASSLDGIGANVLTF.